Listed below are T cell receptor beta chains from one sample, sequenced in a study of neurological immune-mediated disorders. TCRdb reprocessed the 5' RACE reads with MiXCR, giving one entry per CDR3 protein. The sample lists more than 75,000 distinct CDR3 sequences; 3.5% to 4.5% were seen once. Sequencing was performed on PBMCs. The source of these receptors is a woman aged 55-69 years with multiple sclerosis. The CDR3 runs from the conserved cysteine through the conserved F or W. D genes are given only for firm matches. The size field is filled for only some rows; it gives once, few, many or a size class.

D gene	J gene	V gene	clone size	CDR3 DNA	CDR3 protein
NA	TRBJ1-3	TRBV6-5	NA	TGTGCCAGCAGCCCACTGGGGCTCGGAAACACCATATATTTT	CASSPLGLGNTIYF
TRBD2	TRBJ2-1	TRBV5-1	many	TGCGCCAGCAGCGCCGGACTAGCCGCCTACAATGAGCAGTTCTTC	CASSAGLAAYNEQFF
TRBD1	TRBJ2-7	TRBV28	many	TGTGCCAGCAGCCAACCGAGGGGGCGAGGCTCCTACGAGCAGTACTTC	CASSQPRGRGSYEQYF
NA	TRBJ1-1	TRBV5-1	many	TGCGCCAGCAGCTTGGAAGGGTCCCTGGGCACTGAAGCTTTCTTT	CASSLEGSLGTEAFF
NA	TRBJ2-1	TRBV5-1	many	TGCGCCAGCAGCTTGGATGTCACAGGAAACCGGGTCTTC	CASSLDVTGNRVF
NA	TRBJ1-3	TRBV5-1	many	TGCGCCAGCAGCTTGTCCCGGATCCACTCTGGAAACACCATATATTTT	CASSLSRIHSGNTIYF
NA	TRBJ2-7	TRBV6-5	many	TGTGCCAGCAGTAAACTCCGGGACCCAGGTCCCTACGAGCAGTACTTC	CASSKLRDPGPYEQYF
NA	TRBJ1-4	TRBV18	many	TGTGCCAGCTCACCAGGGACTAGGGCTGAAAAACTGTTTTTT	CASSPGTRAEKLFF
TRBD1	TRBJ2-1	TRBV6-1	many	TGTGCCAGCAGTGATGAGGGACAGCGCTACAATGAGCAGTTCTTC	CASSDEGQRYNEQFF
NA	TRBJ1-1	TRBV5-4	many	TGTGCCAGCAGCTTGGCTGGGGGCCCGAACACTGAAGCTTTCTTT	CASSLAGGPNTEAFF
TRBD1	TRBJ2-2	TRBV5-1	many	TGCGCCAGCAGGGAGACAGGGGGCAACACCGGGGAGCTGTTTTTT	CASRETGGNTGELFF
NA	TRBJ2-7	TRBV6-5	many	TGTGCCAGCAGTTATGGGCAGGGCGGGTACGAGCAGTACTTC	CASSYGQGGYEQYF
NA	TRBJ1-1	TRBV29-1	many	TGCAGCGTTGGTGGAGACAAGAACACTGAAGCTTTCTTT	CSVGGDKNTEAFF
TRBD1	TRBJ1-1	TRBV6-5	many	TGTGCCAGCAGTTACCCCACGGCAGGGGGTGAAGCTTTCTTT	CASSYPTAGGEAFF
NA	TRBJ2-7	TRBV5-1	NA	TGCGCCAGCAGCCGGACAGTGAACTCCTACGAGCAGTACTTC	CASSRTVNSYEQYF
TRBD2	TRBJ2-5	TRBV4-3	few	TGCGCCAGCAGCCCTCGGGACTACCGTTCCCAAGAGACCCAGTACTTC	CASSPRDYRSQETQYF
TRBD1	TRBJ2-1	TRBV6-5	many	TGTGCCAGCAGCCCTCTCCGACAGGGAGCGTCCTACAATGAGCAGTTCTTC	CASSPLRQGASYNEQFF
NA	TRBJ2-2	TRBV5-1	many	TGCGCCAGCAGCTTAATTCCCAGGACTTTGAACACCGGGGAGCTGTTTTTT	CASSLIPRTLNTGELFF
NA	TRBJ2-1	TRBV20-1	many	TGCAGTGCTGAGAGGTTCGTTGGTACCTACAATGAGCAGTTCTTC	CSAERFVGTYNEQFF
TRBD2	TRBJ2-1	TRBV5-1	many	TGCGCCAGCAGCTTTGACGGGGGGGGGTCCCACAATGAGCAGTTCTTC	CASSFDGGGSHNEQFF
NA	TRBJ2-5	TRBV12-3/TRBV12-4	many	TGTGCCAGCAGAAAGGCAGACCAAGAGACCCAGTACTTC	CASRKADQETQYF
TRBD1	TRBJ2-7	TRBV7-2	many	TGTGCCAGCAGCTTAGAGGGGACAGGGACGGACGAGCAGTACTTC	CASSLEGTGTDEQYF
NA	TRBJ2-7	TRBV5-1	many	TGCGCCAGCAGCTTGGCTAGCCCCGAAGACGAGCAGTACTTC	CASSLASPEDEQYF
TRBD1	TRBJ2-1	TRBV5-1	many	TGCGCCAGCAGTTCCCGGACAGGCTCCTACAATGAGCAGTTCTTC	CASSSRTGSYNEQFF
TRBD2	TRBJ2-5	TRBV5-1	many	TGCGCCAGCAGCTCAAGCGGGGGGAGCGTCCAAGAGACCCAGTACTTC	CASSSSGGSVQETQYF
TRBD1	TRBJ2-1	TRBV7-9	many	TGTGCCAGCAGCAACATTGCCGGGACAGGGTCCAATGAGCAGTTCTTC	CASSNIAGTGSNEQFF
TRBD2	TRBJ2-2	TRBV5-1	many	TGCGCCACCAAATCCGCCGGGGGGGCTATGACCGGGGAGCTGTTTTTT	CATKSAGGAMTGELFF
NA	TRBJ1-2	TRBV5-1	many	TGCGCCAGCAGTGGGGGGAGTAACTATGGCTACACCTTC	CASSGGSNYGYTF
TRBD1	TRBJ1-4	TRBV5-1	many	TGCGCCAGCAGCTACAGACAGGGGGACGGGAGTGAAAAACTGTTTTTT	CASSYRQGDGSEKLFF
TRBD2	TRBJ2-5	TRBV27	few	TGTGCCAGCAGTACCCGACTAGCGGGGGGGCCAGAGCAAGAGACCCAGTACTTC	CASSTRLAGGPEQETQYF
NA	TRBJ1-2	TRBV5-1	NA	TGCGCCAGCAGCTCGGAACATGGCAACTATGGCTACACCTTC	CASSSEHGNYGYTF
NA	TRBJ2-7	TRBV5-1	many	TGCGCCAGCAGCCCGGGCAGGGCCTACGAGCAGTACTTC	CASSPGRAYEQYF
NA	TRBJ1-4	TRBV28	few	TGTGCCAGCACCACCCCTTGGAGGGCGACTAATGAAAAACTGTTTTTT	CASTTPWRATNEKLFF
TRBD1	TRBJ2-7	TRBV28	many	TGTGCCAGCACCACAATGGAAGGGGGCGCGAGAACAATACACTACGAGCAGTACTTC	CASTTMEGGARTIHYEQYF
NA	TRBJ2-3	TRBV5-1	medium-sized	TGCGCCAGCAGCTCGAGGGCGGGACTGGGCACAGATACGCAGTATTTT	CASSSRAGLGTDTQYF
TRBD2	TRBJ2-1	TRBV20-1	many	TGCAGTGCTAGGACCCGGGCTAGCGGGTACAATGAGCAGTTCTTC	CSARTRASGYNEQFF
TRBD1	TRBJ2-3	TRBV5-1	many	TGCGCCAGCAGCTGGACAGGGGGCTTGGATGGAGCAGATACGCAGTATTTT	CASSWTGGLDGADTQYF
TRBD1	TRBJ1-5	TRBV10-3	many	TGTGCCATCAGACTCACGAGGTTGGGGACAGGGACGGATTATAGCAATCAGCCCCAGCATTTT	CAIRLTRLGTGTDYSNQPQHF
TRBD1	TRBJ1-5	TRBV12-3/TRBV12-4	NA	TGTGCCAGCAGTCCGTACAGGGGTCAGCCCCAGCATTTT	CASSPYRGQPQHF
NA	TRBJ2-6	TRBV18	few	TGTGCCAGCCTACCATCCCCAAACTCTGGGGCCAACGTCCTGACTTTC	CASLPSPNSGANVLTF
NA	TRBJ1-5	TRBV7-8	many	TGTGCCAGCAGCTTTGACAGGAATCAGCCCCAGCATTTT	CASSFDRNQPQHF
NA	TRBJ1-4	TRBV15	many	TGTGCCACCAGCAGAGATGGGGACCCTGGGGATGAAAAACTGTTTTTT	CATSRDGDPGDEKLFF
NA	TRBJ2-5	TRBV24-1	many	TGTGCCACCAGTGATCCCGGGGGCCACGAGACCCAGTACTTC	CATSDPGGHETQYF
NA	TRBJ2-5	TRBV29-1	many	TGCAGCGCCACGCCAGAGGGGGAGACCCAGTACTTC	CSATPEGETQYF
NA	TRBJ1-2	TRBV20-1	many	TGCAGTGCGGGGGGGCAGGCCCCTAACTATGGCTACACCTTC	CSAGGQAPNYGYTF
NA	TRBJ2-1	TRBV7-2	few	TGTGCCAGCAGCTTAGGCGACGGGGTGGGTTCGCAGTTCTTC	CASSLGDGVGSQFF
NA	TRBJ2-5	TRBV5-1	many	TGCGCCAGCAGCTTGGAAGCCAGCCCGGTCGAGACCCAGTACTTC	CASSLEASPVETQYF
NA	TRBJ2-5	TRBV5-1	many	TGCGCCAGCAGCTTGGGGGGTGGAGAGACCCAGTACTTC	CASSLGGGETQYF
NA	TRBJ1-1	TRBV21-1	many	TGTGCCAGCAGCAAAGTCCCCAGCACTGAAGCTTTCTTT	CASSKVPSTEAFF
NA	TRBJ1-3	TRBV5-1	NA	TGCGCCAGCAACCCCCGATCGGGAAACACCATATATTTT	CASNPRSGNTIYF
NA	TRBJ1-2	TRBV28	many	TGTGCCAGCAGTCTCTCTACCGGGACCATCAGAGGCTACACCTTC	CASSLSTGTIRGYTF
TRBD1	TRBJ1-5	TRBV7-8	many	TGTGCCAGCAGCCGCTGGACAGGGCAAAATCAGCCCCAGCATTTT	CASSRWTGQNQPQHF
NA	TRBJ1-3	TRBV3-1	many	TGTGCCAGCAGCCACAGGGGCCCATTTGGGGACGGAAACACCATATATTTT	CASSHRGPFGDGNTIYF
NA	TRBJ1-2	TRBV6-1	few	TGTGCCAGCTGGAAGGAGTATGGCTACACCTTC	CASWKEYGYTF
NA	TRBJ2-3	TRBV5-1	many	TGCGCCAGCAGCAGGGGGGCAGATACGCAGTATTTT	CASSRGADTQYF
TRBD2	TRBJ2-1	TRBV5-1	many	TGCGCCAGCAGCTTGGTGGCGGGGGTTTCCGACAATGAGCAGTTCTTC	CASSLVAGVSDNEQFF
NA	TRBJ2-1	TRBV6-1	many	TGTGCCAGCAGTGAAATAAGGGGTCGAAATGAGCAGTTCTTC	CASSEIRGRNEQFF
TRBD1	TRBJ1-4	TRBV5-6	few	TGTGCCAGCAGCTTGGATCCCGGGACAGTGAAGACAAAACTGTTTTTT	CASSLDPGTVKTKLFF
TRBD1	TRBJ1-5	TRBV7-2	many	TGTGCCAGCAGAAAAGGACAGGGCAGCAATCAGCCCCAGCATTTT	CASRKGQGSNQPQHF
TRBD1	TRBJ2-7	TRBV6-2/TRBV6-3	many	TGTGCCAGCAGAAGGACAGGGATGACTTCCCACGAGCAGTACTTC	CASRRTGMTSHEQYF